The 5 T cell receptor beta chains reported below all come from one sample, sequenced in a study of cytomegalovirus exposure and HLA in healthy donors. The assay was immunoSEQ multiplex PCR, and TCRdb's table has in-frame clones only and misses some. The sample yields more than 250,000 clones, just over 85% seen once. The sequenced material came from PBMCs. All receptors come from a woman under 30 in good health and CMV-seronegative.

This chain uses TRBV6-5 with TRBJ2-7, with TRBD1 as a possible D gene (5 bases). Trimming took 0 bases from V and 3 from J, leaving 9 bases between them. The length of the CDR3 is 14 residues. In germline, CDR1 is MNHEY, CDR2 SVGAGI. DNA for the CDR3: TGTGCCAGCAGTTACTCAGGCAGGGACTACGAGCAGTACTTC. Encoded protein: CASSYSGRDYEQYF.

The rearrangement links TRBV5-1 to TRBJ2-7; 11 nucleotides match TRBD2. Germline V gene sequence: CDR1 SGHRS, CDR2 YFSETQ. The trim removed 4 bases at V and 3 bases at J, leaving 3 bases unmatched. This CDR3 is 14 amino acids long. CDR3 amino acids: CASSGGTSGYEQYF. CDR3 DNA sequence: TGCGCCAGCAGCGGGGGGACTAGCGGCTACGAGCAGTACTTC.

V and J are TRBV28 and TRBJ1-2; the D is unclear. Trimming shortened V by 7 bases and J by 1 base, and 10 bases separated the two germline ends. CDR3 length equals 13 residues. The germline gives CDR1 MDHEN, CDR2 SYDVKM. This chain's CDR3 is CASTLEGNYGYTF. The CDR3 nucleotides read TGTGCCAGCACCCTGGAGGGTAACTATGGCTACACCTTC.

The genes are TRBV7-9 and TRBJ1-2; 10 positions match TRBD1. The CDR3 covers 16 residues. J gave up 2 bases and V 2 bases, and 5 bases lay outside the gene matches. Germline lookup yields CDR1 SEHNR and CDR2 FQNEAQ (reference sequence). The CDR3 sequence is CASSLTTGGRNYGYTF. The CDR3 DNA reads as TGTGCCAGCAGCTTAACGACAGGGGGCCGGAACTATGGCTACACCTTC.

The count of this clone is one. The genes are TRBV6-6 and TRBJ1-1; D is undetermined. This CDR3 has 13 amino acids. Trimming pared 8 bases from V and 1 base from J, leaving 11 bases between. CDR1 is MNHNY and CDR2 is SVGAGI in the germline V gene (reference sequence). CDR3 nucleotides: TGTGCCAGCCCCCCAGCGGAGAACACTGAAGCTTTCTTT. Translation: CASPPAENTEAFF.